This record looks at one T cell receptor beta chain sequence and its context. Its target is not known. This sample is drawn from a study of T cell clonotyping in hematopoietic cell transplantation. CDR1 SGDLS and CDR2 YYNGEE come from the germline V gene. The CDR3 sequence is 18 residues long. Germline trimming cut 0 bases from V and 0 bases from J; bases unmatched to any gene: 8. General study results and limits: At the given depth, recipient repertoires were over 95% de novo clonotypes.

This table comes from immunoSEQ multiplex PCR, and its TCRdb copy is limited to in-frame clones, with some not included. The sample records some 13,000 clones, more than 90% being singletons. The sequence was obtained from a female patient aged 50-60 years who had an allogeneic stem cell transplant from an unrelated donor, so the T cells may come from the graft donor. Some clones in this sample may be carry-over from other donors' samples. The sample here was PBMCs, taken 100 days after allogeneic stem cell transplant. The chain uses TRBV9 and TRBJ2-3; 9 nucleotides align to TRBD2. The CDR3 DNA reads as TGTGCCAGCAGCGTAGCTCTCCTAGCGGGAACTAGCACAGATACGCAGTATTTT. Translating gives CASSVALLAGTSTDTQYF.